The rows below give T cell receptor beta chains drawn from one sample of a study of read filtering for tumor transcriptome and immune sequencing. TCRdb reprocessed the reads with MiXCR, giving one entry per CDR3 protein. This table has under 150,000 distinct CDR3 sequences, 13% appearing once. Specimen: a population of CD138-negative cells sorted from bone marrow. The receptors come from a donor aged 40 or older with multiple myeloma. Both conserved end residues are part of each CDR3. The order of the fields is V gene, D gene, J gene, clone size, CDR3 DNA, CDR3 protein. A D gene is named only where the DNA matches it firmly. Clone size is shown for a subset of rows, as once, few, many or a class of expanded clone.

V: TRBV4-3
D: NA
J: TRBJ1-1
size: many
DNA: TGCGCCAGCAGCCAAGATAGACCAGGGGCTATTCGGAGTGAAGCTTTCTTT
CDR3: CASSQDRPGAIRSEAFF

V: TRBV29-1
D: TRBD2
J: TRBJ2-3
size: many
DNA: TGCAGCGTTGAAGTGCGGGAGTTTACAGATACGCAGTATTTT
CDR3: CSVEVREFTDTQYF

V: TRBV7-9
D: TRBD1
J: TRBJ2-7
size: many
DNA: TGTGCCAGCAGCCCCGGGACAGGGAAGGGCGAGCAGTACTTC
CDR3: CASSPGTGKGEQYF

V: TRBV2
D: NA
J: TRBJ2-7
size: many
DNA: TGTGCCAGCGCAGGGTTGATGTACGAGCAGTACTTC
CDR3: CASAGLMYEQYF

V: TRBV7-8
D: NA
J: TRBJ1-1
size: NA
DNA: TGTGCCAGCAGCCCATACAGGGCTATGAACACTGAAGCTTTCTTT
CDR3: CASSPYRAMNTEAFF

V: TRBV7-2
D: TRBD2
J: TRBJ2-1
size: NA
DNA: TGTGCCAGCAGCCCTGGGACTAGCGGGAGACTCTCCTACAATGAGCAGTTCTTC
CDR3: CASSPGTSGRLSYNEQFF

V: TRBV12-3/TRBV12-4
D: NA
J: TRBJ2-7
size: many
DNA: TGTGCCAGCGGGCCGGGGCCCGGGGCCTACGAGCAGTACTTC
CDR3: CASGPGPGAYEQYF

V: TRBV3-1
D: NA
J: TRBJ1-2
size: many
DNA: TGTGCCAGCAGCCAAGAAGCTGTTTGGTTCGATGGCTACACCTTC
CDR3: CASSQEAVWFDGYTF

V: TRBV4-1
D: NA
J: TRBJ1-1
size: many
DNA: TGCGCCAGCAGCCAAGGTGAGTGGACTGAAGCTTTCTTT
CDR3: CASSQGEWTEAFF

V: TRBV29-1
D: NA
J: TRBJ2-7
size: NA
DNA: TGCAGCGTTAATCTCGAGGACAGTATTACCTACGAGCAGTACTTT
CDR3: CSVNLEDSITYEQYF

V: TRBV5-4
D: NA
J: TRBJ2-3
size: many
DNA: TGTGCCAGCAGCCTACCAGCGGGAGATACGCAGTATTTT
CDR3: CASSLPAGDTQYF

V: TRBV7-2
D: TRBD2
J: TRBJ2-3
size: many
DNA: TGTGCCAGCAGCGGCCGACTAGCCGCTCTTAGCACAGATACGCAGTATTTT
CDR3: CASSGRLAALSTDTQYF

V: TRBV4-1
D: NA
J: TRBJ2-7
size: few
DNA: TGCGCCAGCAGCCTTCCGGAACGGACCTACGAGCAGTACTTC
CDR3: CASSLPERTYEQYF

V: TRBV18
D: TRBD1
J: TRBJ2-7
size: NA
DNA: TGTGCCAGCTCGCCTCAAGGGACAGGGAGGATCGAGCAGTACTTC
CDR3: CASSPQGTGRIEQYF

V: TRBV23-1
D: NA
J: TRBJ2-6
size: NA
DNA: TGCGCCAGCAGTCATCCAGGTGCTGGGGCCAACGTCCTGACTTTC
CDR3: CASSHPGAGANVLTF

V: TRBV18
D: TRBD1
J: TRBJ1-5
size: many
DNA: TGTGCCAGCTCACCGGCGAGGGGGCCCAATCAGCCCCAGCATTTT
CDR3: CASSPARGPNQPQHF

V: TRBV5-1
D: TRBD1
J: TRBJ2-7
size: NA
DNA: TGCGCCAGCAGCTTGTCCGGACAGGATTTGTACGAGCAGTACTTC
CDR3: CASSLSGQDLYEQYF

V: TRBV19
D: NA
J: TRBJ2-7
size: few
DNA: TGTGCCAGTAGTCCCTTCGCAGGCCCAACCTACGAGCAGTACTTC
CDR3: CASSPFAGPTYEQYF

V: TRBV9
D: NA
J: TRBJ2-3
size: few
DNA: TGTGCCAGCAGCGTAGTTGGAGGGGGCGTCACAGATACGCAGTATTTT
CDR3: CASSVVGGGVTDTQYF

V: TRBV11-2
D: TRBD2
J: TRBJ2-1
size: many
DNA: TGTGCCAGCAGCTCCACTAGCGGGCTCTCCTACAATGAGCAGTTCTTC
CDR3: CASSSTSGLSYNEQFF

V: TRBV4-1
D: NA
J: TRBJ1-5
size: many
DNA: TGCGCCAGCAGCCAAGCGGGGGTCGGTCGTCAGCCCCAGCATTTT
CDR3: CASSQAGVGRQPQHF

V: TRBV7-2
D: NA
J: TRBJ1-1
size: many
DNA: TGTGCCAGCAGTTCTGGAACTGAAGCTTTCTTT
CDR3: CASSSGTEAFF

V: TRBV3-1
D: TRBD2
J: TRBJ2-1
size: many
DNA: TGTGCCAGCAGCCAAGATCTCACCGGGACTAGGCCCTACAATGAGCAGTTCTTC
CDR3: CASSQDLTGTRPYNEQFF

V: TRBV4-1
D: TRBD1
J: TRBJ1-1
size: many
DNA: TGCGCCAGCAGCCAGCGGACAGGGAGGCCCTCGGGAAACACTGAAGCTTTCTTT
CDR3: CASSQRTGRPSGNTEAFF

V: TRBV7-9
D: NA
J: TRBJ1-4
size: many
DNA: TGTGCCAGCAGCTTACGGACTAATGAAAAACTGTTTTTT
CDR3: CASSLRTNEKLFF

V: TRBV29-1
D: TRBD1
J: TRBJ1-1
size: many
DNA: TGCAGCGTTGGGACAGGGCCTGACACTGAAGCTTTCTTT
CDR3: CSVGTGPDTEAFF

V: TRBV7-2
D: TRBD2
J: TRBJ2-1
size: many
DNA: TGTGCCAGCAGCTTAGACCCCGGACTAGCGGGGGCCCATGAGCAGTTCTTC
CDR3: CASSLDPGLAGAHEQFF

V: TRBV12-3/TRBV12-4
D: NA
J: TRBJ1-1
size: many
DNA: TGTGCCAGCAGTAACACTGAAGCTTTCTTT
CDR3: CASSNTEAFF

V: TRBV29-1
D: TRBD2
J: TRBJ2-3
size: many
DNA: TGCAGCGTTGAGACTAGCGGAGGCACAGATACGCAGTATTTT
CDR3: CSVETSGGTDTQYF

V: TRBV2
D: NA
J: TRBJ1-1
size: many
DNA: TGTGCCAGCATCCCAGGGAACACTGAAGCTTTCTTT
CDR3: CASIPGNTEAFF

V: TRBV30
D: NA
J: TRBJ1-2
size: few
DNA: TGTGCCTGGAGTGTAACGGGCCGCTATTATGGCTACACCTTC
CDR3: CAWSVTGRYYGYTF

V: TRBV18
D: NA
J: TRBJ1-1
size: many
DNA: TGTGCCAGCTCACTTGCAGGGGACAACACTGAAGCTTTCTTT
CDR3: CASSLAGDNTEAFF

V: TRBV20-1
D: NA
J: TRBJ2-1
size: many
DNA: TGCAGTGCTAGAAGTTTAGCGCCCTACAATGAGCAGTTCTTC
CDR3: CSARSLAPYNEQFF

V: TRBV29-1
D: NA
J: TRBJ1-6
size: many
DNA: TGCAGCGTTGCGGTCAGGGCGAATTCACCCCTCCACTTT
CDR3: CSVAVRANSPLHF

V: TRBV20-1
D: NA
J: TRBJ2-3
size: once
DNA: TGCAGTGCTAGAGGGACACCCAGCACAGATACGCAGTATTTT
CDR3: CSARGTPSTDTQYF

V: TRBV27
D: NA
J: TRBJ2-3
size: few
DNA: TGTGCCAGCAGTTTACTAACATCGTACCCCACAGATACGCAGTATTTT
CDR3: CASSLLTSYPTDTQYF

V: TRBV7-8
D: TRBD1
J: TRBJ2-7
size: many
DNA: TGTGCCAGCAGCTTAGGGGACAGGTACCAGTACTTC
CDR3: CASSLGDRYQYF

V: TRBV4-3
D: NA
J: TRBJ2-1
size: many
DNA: TGCGCCAGCAGCCAGGACTACCTATCGGCCTACAATGAGCAGTTCTTC
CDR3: CASSQDYLSAYNEQFF

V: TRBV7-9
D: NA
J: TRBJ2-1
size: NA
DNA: TGTGCCAGCAGCTGGAGGGACGGGAGAACTGAGCAGTTCTTC
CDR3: CASSWRDGRTEQFF

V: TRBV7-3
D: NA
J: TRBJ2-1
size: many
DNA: TGTGCCAGCAGCTTAGGAGTACGAGGTGAGCAGTTCTTC
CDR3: CASSLGVRGEQFF

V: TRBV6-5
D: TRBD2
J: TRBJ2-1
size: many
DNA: TGTGCCAGCAGGCAAACTAGCGGGATATACAATGAGCAGTTCTTC
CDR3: CASRQTSGIYNEQFF

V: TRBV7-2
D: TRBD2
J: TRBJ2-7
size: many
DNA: TGTGCCAGCAGCCGTTGGACTAGCGGGTACGAGCAGTACTTC
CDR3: CASSRWTSGYEQYF

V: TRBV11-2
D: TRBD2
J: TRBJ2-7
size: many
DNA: TGTGCCAGCAGCTTACATATGGCGGGAGATGTGAGGCAGTACTTC
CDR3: CASSLHMAGDVRQYF